Listed here are 19 T cell receptor beta chains from one sample, sequenced in a study of blood T cell repertoires in COVID-19. The method was immunoSEQ multiplex PCR; TCRdb's version includes in-frame clones alone and lacks a portion of them. The sample has 85,000 to 110,000 clones; 89% are singletons. Material for sequencing was peripheral blood. The receptors stem from a woman aged 55-69 years with acute or convalescent COVID-19.

CDR3: CASSLPNTGELFF. CDR3 nucleotides: TGTGCCAGCAGTTTACCAAACACCGGGGAGCTGTTTTTT. The chain joins TRBV28 to TRBJ2-2; D unresolved. Trimming took 2 bases from V and 2 from J, leaving 3 bases between them. CDR1 is MDHEN and CDR2 is SYDVKM in the germline V gene. This CDR3 contains 13 residues.

The rearrangement joins TRBV3-1 (or the pseudogene TRBV3-2) to TRBJ2-7; 8 positions agree with TRBD1. The CDR3 length is 17 residues. The germline gives CDR1 LGHDT, CDR2 YNNKEL (reference sequence). The V and J ends lost 4 bases and 7 bases, in that order; junction bases with no gene match: 18. CDR3 loop: CASSRKSSRTGMSEQYF. Written as DNA, the CDR3 is TGTGCCAGCAGCCGCAAGTCGAGCAGGACAGGGATGAGTGAGCAGTACTTC.

This rearrangement joins TRBV6-1 to TRBJ1-3; D might be TRBD1 (6 bases). V was cut by 3 bases and J by 0 bases, with 9 bases left in between. The CDR3 totals 15 residues. CDR1 is MNHNS, CDR2 SASEGT, per germline. The CDR3 protein is CASSDMGASGNTIYF. Written as DNA, the CDR3 is TGTGCCAGCAGTGACATGGGGGCCTCTGGAAACACCATATATTTT.

This clone appeared a single time. This chain links TRBV11-2 with TRBJ1-2; possible D gene TRBD1, 5 bases. V lost 1 base, J lost 8 bases, and 17 bases lay in between. Germline loops: CDR1 SGHAT, CDR2 FQNNGV. The CDR3 spans 15 residues. CDR3 in amino acids: CASSLGQGPIGGYTF. CDR3 DNA: TGTGCCAGCAGCTTAGGGCAGGGCCCTATAGGAGGCTACACCTTC.

This clone was picked up one time. Other DNA sequences from this sample encode an identical CDR3 as well. The chain uses TRBV9 and TRBJ1-3, with unresolved D. This CDR3 is built from 15 residues. V lost 0 bases, J lost 0 bases, and 7 bases lay in between. Germline V gene lookup returns CDR1 SGDLS and CDR2 YYNGEE. The CDR3 loop is CASSVGYNSGNTIYF. DNA for the CDR3: TGTGCCAGCAGCGTAGGGTACAACTCTGGAAACACCATATATTTT.

The CDR3 sequence: CASRAGGRSPLHF. CDR3 sequence (DNA): TGCGCCAGCAGGGCAGGGGGCAGATCACCCCTCCACTTT. The rearrangement joins TRBV10-2 to TRBJ1-6; 8 nucleotides agree with TRBD1. From germline, CDR1 is WSHSY and CDR2 SAAADI. This CDR3 has 13 amino acids. The trim removed 6 bases at V and 10 bases at J, leaving 5 bases unmatched.

Notes on this clone: Other DNA sequences in the same sample also yield this CDR3. This chain joins TRBV10-2 and TRBJ2-5, with 10 bases lining up with TRBD2. The CDR3 has 14 residues. With V trimmed by 6 bases and J by 4 bases, 5 bases remained unmatched. The germline CDR1 and CDR2 sequences are WSHSY and SAAADI. The CDR3 DNA sequence: TGCGCCAGCAGGGGGCTAGCGGGAGTAGAGACCCAGTACTTC. Translated, it gives CASRGLAGVETQYF.

V gene TRBV5-1 combines with J gene TRBJ1-1, with 10 bases aligning to TRBD1. The CDR3 spans 15 residues. Germline V gene lookup returns CDR1 SGHRS and CDR2 YFSETQ. The trim removed 2 bases at V and 5 bases at J, leaving 6 bases unmatched. CDR3 residues: CASSLVGTGDTEAFF. CDR3 bases: TGCGCCAGCAGCTTAGTTGGGACAGGGGATACTGAAGCTTTCTTT.

The chain joins TRBV2 to TRBJ2-2, with D possibly being TRBD1 (5 bases). Germline CDR1 and CDR2: SNHLY and FYNNEI. V lost 4 bases to trimming and J lost 0 bases, with 9 bases between them. CDR3 length: 15 amino acids. In DNA form, the CDR3 reads TGTGCCAGCAGTGCAGGGTTCGCGAACACCGGGGAGCTGTTTTTT. It is translated as CASSAGFANTGELFF.

V usage is TRBV10-2 and J usage is TRBJ2-1; 9 bases fit TRBD2. After removal of 8 bases from V and 0 bases from J, the junction contained 5 bases not matched to a gene. CDR3 length: 15 residues. Germline CDR1 WSHSY, CDR2 SAAADI. The chain's CDR3 is CASGAGGSSYNEQFF. CDR3 sequence (DNA): TGCGCCAGCGGGGCGGGAGGGTCCTCCTACAATGAGCAGTTCTTC.

The rearrangement links TRBV5-1 to TRBJ1-6; D gene unclear. This CDR3 comprises 16 residues. The ends were cut back, 0 bases at V and 6 bases at J, with 13 bases in the middle. Germline loops: CDR1 SGHRS, CDR2 YFSETQ. The DNA for the CDR3 is TGCGCCAGCAGCTTGGAACCAGGAGGAGGTAATTCACCCCTCCACTTT. It translates to CASSLEPGGGNSPLHF.

J is TRBJ2-6 and V is TRBV11-2, with 10 bases identical to TRBD1. There are 19 residues in the CDR3. V lost 6 bases, J lost 4 bases, and 15 bases stayed unmatched. Per the germline V gene, CDR1 is SGHAT and CDR2 is FQNNGV. CDR3 loop: CASRPRDRGLLGGANVLTF. In DNA form, the CDR3 reads TGTGCCAGCAGGCCCCGGGACAGGGGTCTCCTAGGCGGGGCCAACGTCCTGACTTTC.

This clone has a single count. The V gene is TRBV30, the J gene TRBJ1-2; D perhaps matches TRBD1 (5 bases). From germline, CDR1 is GTSNPN and CDR2 SVGIG (reference sequence). The V gene lost 2 bases and the J gene lost 5 bases, with 9 bases spanning the gap. This CDR3 region has 12 residues. In DNA, the CDR3 is TGTGCCTGGAGTTCTCAGGGATATGGCTACACCTTC. Amino acid sequence: CAWSSQGYGYTF.

This clone was seen only once. The CDR3 reads CAWTGLGSSYNSPLHF. The DNA for the CDR3 is TGTGCCTGGACGGGGTTGGGGAGCTCCTATAATTCACCCCTCCACTTT. This sequence joins TRBV30 and TRBJ1-6; D remains unclear. The CDR3 sequence is 16 residues long. From germline, CDR1 is GTSNPN and CDR2 SVGIG (reference sequence). The ends were cut back, 4 bases at V and 0 bases at J, with 13 bases in the middle.

The chain employs TRBV28 and TRBJ1-1; D may be TRBD1 (5 bases). This CDR3 has 15 residues. Germline CDR1 MDHEN, CDR2 SYDVKM. The V gene lost 2 bases and the J gene lost 3 bases, with 13 bases spanning the gap. CDR3 in DNA: TGTGCCAGCAGTTTAAATTCAGGGAAGGACACTGAAGCTTTCTTT. Translating gives CASSLNSGKDTEAFF.

The J gene is TRBJ2-1, the V gene TRBV3-1 (or the pseudogene TRBV3-2), with TRBD2 matching 10 bases. The CDR3 totals 18 residues. After removal of 1 base from V and 6 bases from J, the junction contained 12 bases not matched to a gene. Germline V gene lookup returns CDR1 LGHDT and CDR2 YNNKEL (reference sequence). DNA for the CDR3: TGTGCCAGCAGCCAAGGAAGGCTAGGGACTAGCGAGGGCAATGAGCAGTTCTTC. It yields the protein CASSQGRLGTSEGNEQFF.

The CDR3: CASRGGTDQPQHF. The CDR3 nucleotides are TGTGCCAGCAGGGGTGGGACAGATCAGCCCCAGCATTTT. The J gene is TRBJ1-5, the V gene TRBV6-5, with TRBD1 identical over 7 bases. The V gene end was trimmed by 6 bases and the J gene end by 5 bases; junction bases not matched to a gene: 4. Germline lookup yields CDR1 MNHEY and CDR2 SVGAGI. The CDR3 covers 13 residues.

The chain joins TRBV6-2 or TRBV6-3 to TRBJ2-3, with 7 bases identical to TRBD2. V shed 4 bases and J 1 base; nucleotides not matched to a gene: 8. Germline V CDR1 and CDR2: MNHEY, SVGEGT. CDR3 length: 16 amino acids. This CDR3 is CASSWGVAGGTDTQYF. CDR3 in DNA: TGTGCCAGCAGTTGGGGCGTGGCGGGAGGCACAGATACGCAGTATTTT.

This chain joins TRBV12-5 and TRBJ2-2; the match to TRBD1 covers 9 bases. The V and J ends lost 7 bases and 1 base, in that order; junction bases with no gene match: 4. The CDR3 consists of 15 residues. CDR1 is LGHNT, CDR2 FRNRAP, per germline. CDR3 sequence reads: CASVPGQGNTGELFF. The CDR3 DNA is TGTGCTAGTGTCCCGGGACAGGGGAACACCGGGGAGCTGTTTTTT.